Presented here are 7 T cell receptor beta chains from one specimen sequenced in a study of blood T cell repertoires in COVID-19. The protocol was immunoSEQ multiplex PCR, while the TCRdb copy is restricted to in-frame clones and leaves out a portion. The profile shows over 100,000 clones, more than 75% of them singletons. The material sequenced was peripheral blood. The receptors here all came from a man between 60 and 75 years old with acute or convalescent COVID-19.

This chain joins TRBV24-1 and TRBJ2-1; 14 bases fit TRBD2. After removal of 5 bases from V and 8 bases from J, the junction contained 16 bases not matched to a gene. CDR1 KGHDR and CDR2 SFDVKD come from the germline V gene. CDR3 length: 19 amino acids. The CDR3 region has the DNA TGTGCCACCAGTGCCCTCCCGTCGGGACTAGCGGGGGCGGGGCATGAGCAGTTCTTC. This encodes CATSALPSGLAGAGHEQFF.

This rearrangement joins TRBV6-5 to TRBJ1-3; no definite D call. Germline CDR1 MNHEY, CDR2 SVGAGI. With 6 bases removed from V and 1 base from J, the gap between germline ends came to 10 bases. The CDR3 length is 14 residues. Here the CDR3 reads CASRPLASGNTIYF. DNA for the CDR3: TGTGCCAGCAGACCCCTAGCGTCTGGAAACACCATATATTTT.

The rearrangement uses TRBV7-9 and TRBJ1-2, with TRBD1 identical over 9 bases. J lost 7 bases, V lost 4 bases, and 7 bases had no gene match. Germline V gives CDR1 SEHNR, CDR2 FQNEAQ (reference sequence). The CDR3 length is 14 residues. The CDR3: CASSSTEDRGGYTF. The CDR3 nucleotides read TGTGCCAGCAGCTCCACGGAGGACAGGGGTGGCTACACCTTC.

The chain links TRBV6-2 or TRBV6-3 to TRBJ1-2; 7 nucleotides match TRBD1. The germline V gene has CDR1 MNHEY and CDR2 SVGEGT. The CDR3 runs 14 residues. V trimming: 5 bases; J trimming: 4 bases; junction bases outside the gene matches: 7. CDR3 in amino acids: CASSRGTAVYGYTF. The DNA for the CDR3 is TGTGCCAGCAGTCGGGGGACAGCGGTCTATGGCTACACCTTC.

The chain couples TRBV3-1 (or the pseudogene TRBV3-2) to TRBJ1-2; D unclear. From germline, CDR1 is LGHDT and CDR2 YNNKEL (reference sequence). V lost 0 bases, J lost 9 bases, and 14 bases lay in between. This CDR3 is built from 14 residues. The CDR3 sequence is CASSQDPGPFRYTF. The CDR3 coding sequence is TGTGCCAGCAGCCAAGATCCTGGCCCTTTTCGCTACACCTTC.

This clone was seen once. This chain connects TRBV10-1 to TRBJ2-3; possibly TRBD2 for D (6 bases). With 3 bases removed from V and 3 bases from J, the gap between germline ends came to 13 bases. The CDR3 length is 15 residues. CDR1 is WNHNN and CDR2 is SYGVQD in the germline V gene (reference sequence). CDR3 nucleotide sequence: TGCGCCAGCAGTGATACGGGGGATGGGACAGATACGCAGTATTTT. Residues: CASSDTGDGTDTQYF.

This clone counts as medium-sized. This chain joins TRBV5-6 and TRBJ2-3; 7 bases are shared with TRBD2. The CDR3 totals 12 residues. The V segment lost 0 bases and the J segment 12 bases; nucleotides outside the gene matches: 4. Germline V gives CDR1 SGHDT, CDR2 YYEEEE. The CDR3 coding sequence is TGTGCCAGCAGCTTGGGGCTAGCGGATCAGTATTTT. This codes for CASSLGLADQYF.